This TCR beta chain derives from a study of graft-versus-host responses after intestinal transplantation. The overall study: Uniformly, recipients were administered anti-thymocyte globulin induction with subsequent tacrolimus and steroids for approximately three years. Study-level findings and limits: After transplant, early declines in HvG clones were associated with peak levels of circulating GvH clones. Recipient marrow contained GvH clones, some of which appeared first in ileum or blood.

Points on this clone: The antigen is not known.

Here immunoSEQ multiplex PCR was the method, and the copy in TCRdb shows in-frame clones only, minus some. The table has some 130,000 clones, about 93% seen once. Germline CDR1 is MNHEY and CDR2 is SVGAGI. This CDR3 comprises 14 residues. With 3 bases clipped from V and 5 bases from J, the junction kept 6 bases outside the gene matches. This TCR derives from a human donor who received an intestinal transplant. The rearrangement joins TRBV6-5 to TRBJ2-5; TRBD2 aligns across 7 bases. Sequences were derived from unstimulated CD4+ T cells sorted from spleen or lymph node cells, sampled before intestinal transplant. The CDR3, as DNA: TGTGCCAGCAGTTATTCCGGGGGGAAGGAGACCCAGTACTTC. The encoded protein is CASSYSGGKETQYF.